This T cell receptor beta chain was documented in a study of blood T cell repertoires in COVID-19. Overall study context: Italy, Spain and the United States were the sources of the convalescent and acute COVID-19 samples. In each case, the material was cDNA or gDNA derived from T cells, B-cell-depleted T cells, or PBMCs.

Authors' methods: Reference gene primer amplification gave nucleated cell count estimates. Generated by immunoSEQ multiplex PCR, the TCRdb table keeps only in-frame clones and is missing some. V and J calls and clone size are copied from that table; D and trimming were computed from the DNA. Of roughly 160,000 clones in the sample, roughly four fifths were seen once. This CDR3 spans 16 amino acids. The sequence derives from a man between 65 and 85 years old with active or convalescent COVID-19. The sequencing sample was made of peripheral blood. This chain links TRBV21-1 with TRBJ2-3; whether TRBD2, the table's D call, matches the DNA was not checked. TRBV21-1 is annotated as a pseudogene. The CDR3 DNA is TGTGCCAGCAGCAAAGCCCCTCCGGGAGAAGGAGATACGCAGTATTTT. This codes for CASSKAPPGEGDTQYF.